This TCR beta chain was identified during a study of T cell changes during pregnancy in multiple sclerosis (dated by TCRdb to the late 2010s). In the study overall: The study examined how the T cell repertoire changed over the course of pregnancy in women with multiple sclerosis.

In the case of this clone: Its antigen is not yet known. Per-base qualities were not stored, and no clone one base away is much larger.

Receptor libraries were prepared by the immunoSEQ multiplex PCR assay. TCRdb took this table from immuneACCESS and kept in-frame rearrangements with V and J called. Such tables lack part of the clones; where checked against another copy, unresolved V genes explain under half of the gap, and the rest is unexplained. The sample yields about 89,000 clones; around 94% were counted once. The top ten clones comprise approximately 0.84% of the sample. In the germline V gene (reference sequence), CDR1 corresponds to MNHNY and CDR2 to SVGAGI. The CDR3 numbers 15 residues from cysteine through phenylalanine. The DNA shown is the 45-base CDR3, in frame from base 1. V gives up 4 bases and J gives up 5 bases, and the segment between their germline ends measures 17 bases.

The sequence is built from TRBV6-6 and TRBJ1-1; too little of a D gene remains to name it. The sequence derives from a female donor with multiple sclerosis, enrolled in a pregnancy study. The sample was peripheral blood, taken in the third trimester of pregnancy. The base sequence is TGTGCCAGCAGTTTTGTTCTGGGTTCTAGAACTGAAGCTTTCTTT. Its protein reads: CASSFVLGSRTEAFF.